These 15 T cell receptor beta chains were all obtained from the same sample, sequenced in a study of CD8+ T cells in alopecia areata. Extraction and reverse transcription of RNA yielded cDNA as the sequencing template. Profiled with immunoSEQ multiplex PCR; TCRdb holds only in-frame clones, not every one. The repertoire has 180,000 or so clones, 53% of them found once; the top ten carry 9.5% to 14%. Treatment reported: oral pan-JAK inhibitor, 5-10 mg twice daily. Sequencing was performed on CD8+ T cells sorted from blood, taken at week 24, from a patient treated with tofacitinib. These receptors were obtained from a human donor with alopecia areata.

This clone was detected only a few times. J is TRBJ1-2 and V is TRBV29-1; 7 positions agree with TRBD1. Losses at the gene ends were 7 bases for V and 2 bases for J; bases not matched to a gene: 4. Germline CDR1 reads SQVTM; CDR2 reads ANQGSEA. The CDR3 extends over 12 amino acids. Here the CDR3 DNA reads TGCAGCGCCACGGGACAGAACTATGGCTACACCTTC. Translating it yields CSATGQNYGYTF.

The chain employs TRBV6-5 and TRBJ1-4; 7 bases match TRBD1. Germline V CDR1 and CDR2: MNHEY, SVGAGI. This CDR3 has 14 amino acids. V dropped 10 bases and J dropped 6; count of bases not matched to a gene: 11. CDR3 protein: CATHGQEADEKLFF. Here the CDR3 DNA reads TGTGCCACCCATGGACAGGAGGCCGATGAAAAACTGTTTTTT.

The chain combines TRBV10-3 with TRBJ2-7, with TRBD2 as a possible D gene (6 bases). The CDR3 is made up of 11 amino acids. The germline gives CDR1 ENHRY, CDR2 SYGVKD. This CDR3 is CGVGGGYEQYF. Here the CDR3 DNA reads TGTGGCGTCGGGGGTGGTTACGAGCAGTACTTC.

This chain connects TRBV4-3 to TRBJ2-5; no reliable D call. The CDR3 has 15 amino acids. Trimming removed 0 bases at V and 5 bases at J, with 13 bases between. Germline V gives CDR1 LGHNA, CDR2 YSLEER. CDR3 bases: TGCGCCAGCAGCCAAGAAGGGCTGACGGCGGAGACCCAGTACTTC. Protein sequence: CASSQEGLTAETQYF.

The V gene is TRBV27, the J gene TRBJ2-1; the D is unclear. Germline V gives CDR1 MNHEY, CDR2 SMNVEV (reference sequence). V was shortened by 3 bases and J by 7 bases, with 7 bases between the two germline ends. The CDR3 has 12 residues. DNA for the CDR3: TGTGCCAGCAGTTTTTCTCGGAATGAGCAGTTCTTC. Its translation is CASSFSRNEQFF.

The V and J genes are TRBV7-9 and TRBJ2-1; 10 positions agree with TRBD2. The germline V gene encodes CDR1 SEHNR and CDR2 FQNEAQ (reference sequence). This CDR3 is built from 15 residues. Germline trimming cut 5 bases from V and 2 bases from J; bases unmatched to any gene: 3. In DNA form, the CDR3 reads TGTGCCAGCAGCCCTACTAGCGGGACCTACAATGAGCAGTTCTTC. Residues: CASSPTSGTYNEQFF. Using reference TRBV7-9 and TRBJ2-1 for the parts outside the CDR3, the full variable domain is DTGVSQNPRHKITKRGQNVTFRCDPISEHNRLYWYRQTLGQGPEFLTYFQNEAQLEKSRLLSDRFSAERPKGSFSTLEIQRTEQGDSAMYLCASSPTSGTYNEQFFGPGTRLTVL.

This sequence joins TRBV2 and TRBJ1-1, with a weak D call TRBD1 (5 bases). Germline CDR1 SNHLY, CDR2 FYNNEI. The germline V and J ends were trimmed by 6 bases and 1 base, with 12 bases remaining between them. The CDR3 contains 14 residues. As DNA, the CDR3 is TGTGCCAGCAGGATACTAACAGGGAACACTGAAGCTTTCTTT. Translating it yields CASRILTGNTEAFF.

In its sample, this clone was seen a few times. The chain joins TRBV6-1 to TRBJ1-1; D is unclear. Trimming pared 3 bases from V and 7 bases from J, leaving 6 bases between. Per the germline V gene, CDR1 is MNHNS and CDR2 is SASEGT. This CDR3 is 11 amino acids long. CDR3 sequence (DNA): TGTGCCAGCAGTGAGAGAGATGAAGCTTTCTTT. Its translation is CASSERDEAFF.

V is TRBV4-1 and J is TRBJ2-7; 9 bases line up with TRBD2. V lost 4 bases and J lost 3; bases outside the gene matches: 4. The CDR3 is 14 amino acids. Germline CDR1 and CDR2: MGHRA and YSYEKL. CDR3 sequence reads: CASSPLSGGYEQYF. As DNA, the CDR3 is TGCGCCAGCAGCCCCCTTAGCGGGGGCTACGAGCAGTACTTC.

This chain links TRBV5-6 with TRBJ1-1; D is possibly TRBD1 (6 bases). V dropped 0 bases and J dropped 7 bases, with 7 bases sitting between them. Germline CDR1 reads SGHDT; CDR2 reads YYEEEE. The CDR3 loop spans 12 amino acids. The CDR3 DNA reads TGTGCCAGCAGCTTGGAGGGGGGTGAAGCTTTCTTT. It is translated as CASSLEGGEAFF.

This clone was picked up a small number of times. The chain couples TRBV5-1 to TRBJ2-1; TRBD1 matches at 11 bases. The CDR3 consists of 14 residues. Germline loops: CDR1 SGHRS, CDR2 YFSETQ. V lost 2 bases, J lost 8 bases, and 3 bases stayed unmatched. DNA for the CDR3: TGCGCCAGCAGCTTCCGGGACAGGGGGGATGAGCAGTTCTTC. The encoded protein is CASSFRDRGDEQFF.

This clone was seen a handful of times. The chain employs TRBV29-1 and TRBJ2-3; D remains unclear. V shed 5 bases and J shed 4 bases, with 10 bases lying between them. This CDR3 is 12 amino acids long. The germline gives CDR1 SQVTM, CDR2 ANQGSEA. CDR3 bases: TGCAGCGTTTTCTACCGGGCAGATACGCAGTATTTT. It codes for CSVFYRADTQYF.

Turning to this clone: Other DNA sequences in this specimen translate into the identical CDR3. For the CDR3, the DNA is TGTGCCAGCAGCTTAGGTGGCGGTAGCAATCAGCCCCAGCATTTT. It yields the protein CASSLGGGSNQPQHF. This sequence joins TRBV7-2 and TRBJ1-5; D unclear. From germline, CDR1 is SGHTA and CDR2 FQGNSA. Trimming took off 1 base at V and 0 bases at J, with 7 bases between the two ends. The CDR3 consists of 15 residues.

This chain uses TRBV7-2 with TRBJ1-5, with TRBD1 as a possible D gene (5 bases). The CDR3 is 15 amino acids. From germline, CDR1 is SGHTA and CDR2 FQGNSA. The V end was cut by 5 bases, the J end by 9 bases, with 20 bases between. For the CDR3, the DNA is TGTGCCAGCAGCCTTAGCATAACAGGAGGGGTGCCCCAGCATTTT. Translation: CASSLSITGGVPQHF.

The chain employs TRBV7-8 and TRBJ2-1; D remains ambiguous. Germline V gives CDR1 SGHVS, CDR2 FQNEAQ. CDR3 length equals 14 residues. V was clipped by 7 bases and J by 9 bases, with 19 bases between them. Here the CDR3 reads CASTERPMSIEQFF. As DNA, the CDR3 is TGTGCCAGCACCGAAAGGCCTATGAGTATTGAGCAGTTCTTC.